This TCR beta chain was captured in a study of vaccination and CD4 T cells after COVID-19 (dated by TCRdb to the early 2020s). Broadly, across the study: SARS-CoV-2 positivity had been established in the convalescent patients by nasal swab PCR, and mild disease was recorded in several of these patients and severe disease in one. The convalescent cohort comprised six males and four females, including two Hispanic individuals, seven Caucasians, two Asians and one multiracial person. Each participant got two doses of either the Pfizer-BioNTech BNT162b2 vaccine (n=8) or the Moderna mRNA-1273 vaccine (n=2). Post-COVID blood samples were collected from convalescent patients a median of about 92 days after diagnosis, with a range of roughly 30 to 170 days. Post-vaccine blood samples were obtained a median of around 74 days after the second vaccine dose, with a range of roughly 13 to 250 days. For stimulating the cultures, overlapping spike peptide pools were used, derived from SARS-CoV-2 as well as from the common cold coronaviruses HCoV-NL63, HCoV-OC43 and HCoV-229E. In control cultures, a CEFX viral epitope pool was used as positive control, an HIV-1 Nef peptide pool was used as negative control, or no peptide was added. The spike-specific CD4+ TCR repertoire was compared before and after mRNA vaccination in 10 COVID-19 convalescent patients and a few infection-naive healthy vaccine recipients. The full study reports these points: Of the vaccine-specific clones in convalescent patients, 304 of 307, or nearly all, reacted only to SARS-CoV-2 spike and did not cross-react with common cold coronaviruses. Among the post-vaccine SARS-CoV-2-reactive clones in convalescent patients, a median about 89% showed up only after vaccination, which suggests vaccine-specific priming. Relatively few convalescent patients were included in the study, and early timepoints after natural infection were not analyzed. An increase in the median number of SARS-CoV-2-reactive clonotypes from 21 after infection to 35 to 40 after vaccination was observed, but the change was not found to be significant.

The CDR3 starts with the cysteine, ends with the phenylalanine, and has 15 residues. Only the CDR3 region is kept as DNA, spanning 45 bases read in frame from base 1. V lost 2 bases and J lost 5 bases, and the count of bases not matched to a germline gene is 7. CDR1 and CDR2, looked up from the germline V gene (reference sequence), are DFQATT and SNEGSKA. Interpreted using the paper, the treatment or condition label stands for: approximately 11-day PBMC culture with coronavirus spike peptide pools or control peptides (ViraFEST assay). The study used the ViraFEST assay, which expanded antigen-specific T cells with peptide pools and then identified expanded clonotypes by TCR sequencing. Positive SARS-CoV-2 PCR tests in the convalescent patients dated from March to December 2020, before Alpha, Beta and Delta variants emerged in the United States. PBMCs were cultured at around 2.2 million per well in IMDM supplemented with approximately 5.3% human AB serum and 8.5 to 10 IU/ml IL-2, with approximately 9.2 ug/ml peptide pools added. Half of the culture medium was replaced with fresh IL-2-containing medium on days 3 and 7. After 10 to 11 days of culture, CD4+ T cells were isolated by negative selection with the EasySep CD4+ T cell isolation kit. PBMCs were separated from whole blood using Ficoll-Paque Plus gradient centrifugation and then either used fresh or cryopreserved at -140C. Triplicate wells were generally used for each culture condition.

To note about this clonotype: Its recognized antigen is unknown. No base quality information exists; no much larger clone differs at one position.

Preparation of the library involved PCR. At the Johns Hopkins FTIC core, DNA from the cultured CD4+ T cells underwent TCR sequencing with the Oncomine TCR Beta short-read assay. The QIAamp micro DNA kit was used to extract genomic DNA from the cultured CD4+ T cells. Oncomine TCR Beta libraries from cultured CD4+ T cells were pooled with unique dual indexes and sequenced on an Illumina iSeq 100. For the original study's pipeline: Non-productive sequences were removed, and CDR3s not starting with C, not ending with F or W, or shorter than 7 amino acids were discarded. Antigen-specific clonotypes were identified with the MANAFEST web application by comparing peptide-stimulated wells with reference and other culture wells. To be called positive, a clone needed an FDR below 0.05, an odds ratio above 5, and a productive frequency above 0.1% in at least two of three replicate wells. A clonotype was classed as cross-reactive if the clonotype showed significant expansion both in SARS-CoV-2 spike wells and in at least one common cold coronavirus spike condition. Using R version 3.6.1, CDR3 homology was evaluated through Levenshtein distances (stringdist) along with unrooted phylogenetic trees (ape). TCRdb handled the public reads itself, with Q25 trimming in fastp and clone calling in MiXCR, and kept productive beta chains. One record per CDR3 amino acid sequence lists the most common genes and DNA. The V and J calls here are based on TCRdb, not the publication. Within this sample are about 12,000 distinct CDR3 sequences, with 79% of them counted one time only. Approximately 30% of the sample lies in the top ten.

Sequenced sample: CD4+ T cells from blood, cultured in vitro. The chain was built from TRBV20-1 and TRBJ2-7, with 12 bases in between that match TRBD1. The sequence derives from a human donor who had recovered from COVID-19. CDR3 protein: CSARKWGQGADEQYF. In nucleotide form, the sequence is TGCAGTGCTAGAAAGTGGGGACAGGGGGCTGACGAGCAGTACTTC.